This T cell receptor beta chain was sequenced for a study of T cells in tuberculosis. Overall study: Sequenced TCRs come from CD1B-GMM tetramer-binding T cells. Study-wide results and caveats: The TCR-beta difference was not significant; alpha differences partly reflected length. Active tuberculosis alpha repertoires lay closer to GMM-specific TCRs than controls'.

The CDR3 contains 19 residues. The J segment lost 7 bases and the V segment lost 4 bases, leaving 22 bases of the junction unmatched. Germline CDR1 SGHAT, CDR2 FQDESV (reference sequence). Concerning this clone itself: The target antigen is unknown.

Repertoires were generated with immunoSEQ multiplex PCR, while TCRdb's copy carries only in-frame clones and drops some. Of roughly 33,000 clones listed, 91% are singletons. Each clinical donor contributed on average roughly 100,000 T cells from unsorted cryopreserved PBMC. Sequenced input: PBMCs. This clonotype was sampled from a donor between 5 and 29 years old with latent tuberculosis or without tuberculosis infection. The V gene is TRBV11-1, the J gene TRBJ2-3, with 8 bases that match TRBD1. The DNA of the CDR3 is TGTGCCAGCAGCTACCGACCCCGACAGGGGCCACACCCTGATAATACGCAGTATTTT. Its translation: CASSYRPRQGPHPDNTQYF.